The 14 T cell receptor beta chains given below trace back to one sample, sequenced in a study of blood T cell repertoires in COVID-19. The method was immunoSEQ multiplex PCR; TCRdb's version includes in-frame clones alone and lacks a portion of them. Among about 38,000 clones, roughly 94% were seen once, and the ten largest hold 3.5% to 4.5%. The source material was peripheral blood. All receptors derive from a human donor with active COVID-19. The donor label of this sample is uncertain.

The chain carries TRBV11-2 and TRBJ2-7, with 7 bases lining up with TRBD2. CDR3 size: 15 residues. The germline gives CDR1 SGHAT, CDR2 FQNNGV. V shed 5 bases, J shed 3 bases, and the junction held 10 bases outside the gene matches. CDR3 loop: CASSLFSGGGYEQYF. The CDR3 DNA reads TGTGCCAGCAGCCTATTTTCGGGGGGTGGCTACGAGCAGTACTTC.

The V gene is TRBV6-5, the J gene TRBJ2-1; maybe TRBD2 (5 bases). V shed 4 bases and J shed 10 bases, with 14 bases lying between them. CDR1 MNHEY and CDR2 SVGAGI come from the germline V gene. This CDR3 is 13 amino acids long. CDR3 region: CASSSYSEHEQFF. CDR3 bases: TGTGCCAGCAGTTCCTATAGCGAGCACGAGCAGTTCTTC.

The chain couples TRBV27 to TRBJ1-1; perhaps TRBD1 as D (5 bases). Germline V gives CDR1 MNHEY, CDR2 SMNVEV (reference sequence). The CDR3 has 14 amino acids. V shed 2 bases and J shed 6 bases, with 13 bases lying between them. CDR3 nucleotides: TGTGCCAGCAGTTTACTAAGCAGGGTCGCTGAAGCTTTCTTT. Its protein is CASSLLSRVAEAFF.

This chain joins TRBV27 and TRBJ2-3, with a possible D match to TRBD1 (6 bases). CDR1 is MNHEY, CDR2 SMNVEV, per germline (reference sequence). Between the trimmed V and J ends, which lost 3 bases and 3 bases, there was a span of 13 bases. This CDR3 is built from 15 residues. The DNA for the CDR3 is TGTGCCAGCAGTTTGGACAGCCAAGGTACAGATACGCAGTATTTT. As protein: CASSLDSQGTDTQYF.

This rearrangement joins TRBV21-1 to TRBJ2-7; the table's D call TRBD2 went unverified against the DNA. TRBV21-1 is a recognized pseudogene. The CDR3 has 15 amino acids. CDR3 sequence: CASSKGRSQPYEQYF. CDR3 DNA: TGTGCCAGCAGCAAAGGCCGGAGCCAACCCTACGAGCAGTACTTC.

V usage is TRBV15 and J usage is TRBJ2-2; 7 nucleotides align to TRBD2. The CDR3 is 15 residues long. With V trimmed by 5 bases and J by 3 bases, 6 bases remained unmatched. Germline V lookup: CDR1 LNHNV, CDR2 YYDKDF (reference sequence). In nucleotides, the CDR3 is TGTGCCACCAGCCCAGATCGGGGGGACACCGGGGAGCTGTTTTTT. It specifies CATSPDRGDTGELFF.

The rearrangement joins TRBV18 to TRBJ1-1, with 11 bases matching TRBD1. J was trimmed by 4 bases and V by 0 bases; bases with no gene match: 1. The CDR3 length is 15 residues. Germline V CDR1 and CDR2: KGHSH, LQKENI. CDR3 nucleotides: TGTGCCAGCTCACCACCTGGGACAGGGGGCACTGAAGCTTTCTTT. It codes for CASSPPGTGGTEAFF. The entire variable domain, with the rest obtained from reference TRBV18 and TRBJ1-1, is as follows: NAGVMQNPRHLVRRRGQEARLRCSPMKGHSHVYWYRQLPEEGLKFMVYLQKENIIDESGMPKERFSAEFPKEGPSILRIQQVVRGDSAAYFCASSPPGTGGTEAFFGQGTRLTVV.

The chain employs TRBV5-1 and TRBJ1-3, with D hard to call. Germline V gene lookup returns CDR1 SGHRS and CDR2 YFSETQ. Trimming cost V 0 bases and J 0 bases, with 10 bases left between them. The CDR3 loop spans 16 amino acids. The chain's CDR3 is CASSLGQAISGNTIYF. The CDR3 DNA is TGCGCCAGCAGCTTGGGGCAGGCGATCTCTGGAAACACCATATATTTT.

This chain joins TRBV4-1 and TRBJ1-3; D is ambiguous. The V gene's germline CDR1 is MGHRA and CDR2 YSYEKL. CDR3 length: 14 amino acids. The V end lost 0 bases, the J end lost 4 bases, and 7 bases lay between the germline ends. CDR3 bases: TGCGCCAGCAGCCAAGAGCTCCAGGGAAACACCATATATTTT. It translates to CASSQELQGNTIYF.

The V and J genes are TRBV28 and TRBJ2-1, with D tentatively TRBD1 (5 bases). The germline CDR1 and CDR2 sequences are MDHEN and SYDVKM. Trimming stripped 7 bases from V and 3 bases from J, with 16 bases between. The CDR3 loop spans 15 amino acids. CDR3 in amino acids: CASTRTPLDYNEQFF. The CDR3 DNA reads as TGTGCCAGCACCCGGACACCCCTGGACTACAATGAGCAGTTCTTC.

The chain links TRBV24-1 to TRBJ2-5; 9 positions match TRBD1. The germline V gene has CDR1 KGHDR and CDR2 SFDVKD. J lost 5 bases, V lost 1 base, and 7 bases had no gene match. The CDR3 spans 16 residues. The DNA for the CDR3 is TGTGCCACCAGTGATTTCCTGGACAGGGGTATCGAGACCCAGTACTTC. This encodes CATSDFLDRGIETQYF.

The chain combines TRBV6-2 or TRBV6-3 with TRBJ2-3; D call uncertain. Trimming pared 3 bases from V and 6 bases from J, leaving 4 bases between. CDR1 and CDR2 (germline): MNHEY, SVGEGT. The length of the CDR3 is 11 residues. CDR3 residues: CASSYIDTQYF. Here the CDR3 DNA reads TGTGCCAGCAGTTATATTGATACGCAGTATTTT.

The V call is TRBV20-1, the J call TRBJ2-3, with no clear D. Germline CDR1 is DFQATT and CDR2 is SNEGSKA (reference sequence). This CDR3 spans 11 amino acids. V dropped 6 bases and J dropped 2 bases, with 6 bases sitting between them. This CDR3 is CSAETTDTQYF. The CDR3 DNA is TGCAGTGCGGAGACCACAGATACGCAGTATTTT.

V usage is TRBV4-1 and J usage is TRBJ2-1, with TRBD2 matching 10 bases. Germline CDR1 and CDR2: MGHRA and YSYEKL. The CDR3 runs 15 residues. Trimming cost V 0 bases and J 7 bases; bases outside gene matches: 3. In DNA, the CDR3 is TGCGCCAGCAGCCAAGATCTAGCGGGGGATAATGAGCAGTTCTTC. Its translation: CASSQDLAGDNEQFF.